This T cell receptor beta chain was obtained from a study of cytomegalovirus exposure and HLA in healthy donors. Per the germline V gene, CDR1 is MGHRA and CDR2 is YSYEKL. V gave up 3 bases and J gave up 0 bases; unmatched junction bases: 20. The CDR3 is 21 residues long. In the PCR, 60 Vbeta and 13 Jbeta primers were used. Using immunoSEQ multiplex PCR, the repertoire was profiled, and TCRdb retains in-frame clones only, with some absent. The sample holds around 110,000 clones, around 78% seen once. The V and J genes are TRBV4-1 and TRBJ2-3; 8 positions agree with TRBD2. This clonotype was obtained from a man between 25 and 39 years old in good health and CMV-seronegative. Sequences were obtained from PBMCs. The CDR3 DNA reads as TGCGCCAGCAGCCACTATCCTTCTAGTATCTCAGCGGGAGTTAGCACAGATACGCAGTATTTT. This codes for CASSHYPSSISAGVSTDTQYF.